This TCR beta chain appears in the sequencing data of a study of CD8 T cells in ankylosing spondylitis. Broader study findings: A TCR beta motif of 7 to 9 highly homologous variants seemed to mark ankylosing spondylitis blood. It was reported that disease-linked clones were significantly enriched in matched ankylosing spondylitis synovial fluid.

This clonotype was seen a few times. What it recognizes is unknown. The junction had 9 bases not matched to a gene; V was cut back by 6 bases and J by 3 bases. CDR1 is DFQATT and CDR2 is SNEGSKA in the germline V gene (reference sequence). The CDR3 runs 15 residues. Using its own MiXCR run on the 5' RACE reads, TCRdb lists one record per CDR3 protein. Among about 450,000 distinct CDR3 sequences listed, 25% to 30% were seen once. J is TRBJ2-3 and V is TRBV20-1, with TRBD2 matching over 10 bases. Sequenced material: blood, either unsorted or a sorted T cell fraction (not recorded which). This TCR came from a male donor with ankylosing spondylitis. CDR3 sequence: CSATNPSGGTDTQYF. As DNA, the CDR3 is TGCAGTGCCACTAACCCTAGCGGGGGAACAGATACGCAGTATTTT.